Here is one TCR beta chain with its context. The antigen is unknown. The record originates from a study of cytomegalovirus exposure and HLA in healthy donors. PCR amplification relied on 60 Vbeta primers (plus 13 Jbeta primers). Profiling relied on immunoSEQ multiplex PCR, and the TCRdb table lists in-frame clones only, not all of them. Of 150,000 to 200,000 clones listed, 82% were seen once; the top ten hold roughly 1.4%. Whole-study findings and limits: Presence/absence analyses assumed roughly uniform sequencing depth across donors. Specificity for CMV antigens was confirmed in vitro for a few of the CMV-associated chains.

The CDR3 spans 16 residues. Germline V CDR1 and CDR2: SGHRS, YFSETQ. Germline trimming cut 7 bases from V and 1 base from J; bases unmatched to any gene: 8. The specimen sequenced was PBMCs. The genes are TRBV5-1 and TRBJ2-2, with TRBD2 matching 9 bases. The receptor was isolated from a man aged 35 to 55 in good health and CMV-seronegative. CDR3 sequence reads: CASSNRLAENTGELFF. In DNA, the CDR3 is TGCGCCAGCTCCAACCGACTAGCGGAGAACACCGGGGAGCTGTTTTTT.